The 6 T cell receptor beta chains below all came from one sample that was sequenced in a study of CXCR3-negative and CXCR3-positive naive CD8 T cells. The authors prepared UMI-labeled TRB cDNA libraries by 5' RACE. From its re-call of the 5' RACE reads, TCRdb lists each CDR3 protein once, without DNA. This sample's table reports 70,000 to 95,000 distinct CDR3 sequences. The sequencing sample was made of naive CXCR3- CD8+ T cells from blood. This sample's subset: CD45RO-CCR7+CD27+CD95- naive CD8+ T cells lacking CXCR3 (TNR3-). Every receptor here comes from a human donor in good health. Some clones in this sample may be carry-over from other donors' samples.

The CDR3 spells CSVPQAGTDTQYF. This sequence joins TRBV29-1 and TRBJ2-3. Looked up from germline, CDR1 is SQVTM and CDR2 is ANQGSEA. The CDR3 spans 13 residues.

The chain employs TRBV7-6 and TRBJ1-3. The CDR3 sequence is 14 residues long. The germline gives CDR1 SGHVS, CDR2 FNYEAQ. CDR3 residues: CASSPAVIGNTIYF. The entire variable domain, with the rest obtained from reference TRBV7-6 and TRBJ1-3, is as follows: GAGVSQSPRYKVTKRGQDVALRCDPISGHVSLYWYRQALGQGPEFLTYFNYEAQQDKSGLPNDRFSAERPEGSISTLTIQRTEQRDSAMYRCASSPAVIGNTIYFGEGSWLTVV.

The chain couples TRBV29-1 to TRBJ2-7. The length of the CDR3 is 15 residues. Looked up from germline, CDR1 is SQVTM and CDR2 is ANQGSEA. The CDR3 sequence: CSVETGRGDSYEQYF.

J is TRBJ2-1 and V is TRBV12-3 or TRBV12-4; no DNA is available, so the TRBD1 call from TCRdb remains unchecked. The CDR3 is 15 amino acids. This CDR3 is CASSRGGEGYNEQLF.

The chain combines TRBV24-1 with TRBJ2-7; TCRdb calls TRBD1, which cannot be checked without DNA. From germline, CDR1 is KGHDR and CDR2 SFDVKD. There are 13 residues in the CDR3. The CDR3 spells CATSALGTGQQYF.

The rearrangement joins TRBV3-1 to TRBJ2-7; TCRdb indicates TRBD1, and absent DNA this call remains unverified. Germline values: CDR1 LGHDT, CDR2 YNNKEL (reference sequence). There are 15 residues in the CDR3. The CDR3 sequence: CASSQGRGVFYEQYF.